One and the same sample provided the 8 T cell receptor beta chains below, sequenced in a study of T cell responses to AZD1222 COVID-19 vaccine. Clones were sequenced by immunoSEQ multiplex PCR, and TCRdb holds only the in-frame ones, with some missing. The repertoire has 90,000 to 150,000 clones, around nine tenths of them found once; the top ten carry approximately 6.5%. The sample here was peripheral blood, taken 28 days after the second AZD1222 dose. Receptors originate from an adult who received the AZD1222 COVID-19 vaccine.

The rearrangement joins TRBV5-5 to TRBJ2-7, with TRBD1 matching over 12 bases. Germline V gene sequence: CDR1 SGHKS, CDR2 YYEKEE (reference sequence). The ends lost 2 bases at V and 5 bases at J; junction bases unmatched: 2. This CDR3 comprises 14 residues. The CDR3 nucleotides are TGTGCCAGCAGCTTAGGGACAGGGGGCGACGAGCAGTACTTC. Its protein product is CASSLGTGGDEQYF.

The chain employs TRBV4-3 and TRBJ2-2, with 10 bases identical to TRBD1. Germline CDR1 reads LGHNA; CDR2 reads YSLEER. V lost 1 base, J lost 6 bases, and 8 bases stayed unmatched. The CDR3 spans 17 residues. This chain's CDR3 is CASSQVTGQGIAGELFF. The CDR3 region has the DNA TGCGCCAGCAGCCAAGTAACGGGACAGGGGATCGCCGGGGAGCTGTTTTTT.

The chain recombines TRBV15 with TRBJ1-2, with a possible D match to TRBD1 (6 bases). The CDR3 has 13 amino acids. Germline CDR1 and CDR2: LNHNV and YYDKDF (reference sequence). V lost 0 bases and J lost 8, with 10 bases in between. The CDR3 region is CATSREGARGYTF. The CDR3 DNA reads TGTGCCACCAGCAGAGAGGGGGCACGGGGCTACACCTTC.

The rearrangement links TRBV5-4 to TRBJ2-2; 8 bases fit TRBD1. Trimming cost V 7 bases and J 0 bases; bases outside gene matches: 8. The CDR3 extends over 16 amino acids. Germline loops: CDR1 SGHNT, CDR2 YYREEE (reference sequence). The CDR3, as DNA: TGTGCCAGCCGAGGACAGGGCGCGCCGAACACCGGGGAGCTGTTTTTT. Its protein is CASRGQGAPNTGELFF.

The rearrangement uses TRBV28 and TRBJ1-6, with TRBD1 as a possible D gene (5 bases). Germline assignment: CDR1 MDHEN and CDR2 SYDVKM. The V gene lost 8 bases and the J gene lost 5 bases, with 13 bases spanning the gap. The CDR3 is made up of 14 amino acids. The CDR3 sequence: CASGAGYNNSPLHF. For the CDR3, the DNA is TGTGCCAGCGGGGCAGGATATAATAATTCACCCCTCCACTTT.

This clone was detected only a few times. The J gene is TRBJ2-7, the V gene TRBV11-3, with no clear D. V lost 3 bases to trimming and J lost 2 bases, with 8 bases between them. The CDR3 spans 13 residues. The germline V gene has CDR1 SGHNT and CDR2 YENEEA. CDR3 sequence: CASSFSQTYEQYF. In DNA, the CDR3 is TGTGCCAGCAGCTTTAGTCAGACCTACGAGCAGTACTTC.

V is TRBV6-5 and J is TRBJ2-7; TRBD2 matches 13 bases. Germline CDR1 is MNHEY and CDR2 is SVGAGI. The length of the CDR3 is 15 residues. Trimming cost V 6 bases and J 4 bases; bases outside gene matches: 6. CDR3 nucleotide sequence: TGTGCCAGCAGCCGGACTAGCGGGAGAGGATACGAGCAGTACTTC. Translated, it gives CASSRTSGRGYEQYF.

CDR3 region: CASSVRQDPAEKLFF. In DNA form, the CDR3 reads TGTGCCAGCAGCGTACGACAGGACCCCGCTGAAAAACTGTTTTTT. V gene TRBV14 combines with J gene TRBJ1-4; D might be TRBD1 (6 bases). Per germline, CDR1 SGHDN and CDR2 FVKESK. The CDR3 has 15 residues. Deletions cut 5 bases from V and 7 bases from J, with 17 bases between.